This entry concerns a single T cell receptor (beta chain). The antigen remains unidentified. CDR3 length equals 13 residues. Trimming took off 7 bases at V and 10 bases at J, with 17 bases between the two ends. Germline V CDR1 and CDR2: MNHEY, SMNVEV (reference sequence). Assay: immunoSEQ multiplex PCR; the TCRdb copy retains only in-frame clones and omits some. The table has 200,000 to 250,000 clones, roughly 74% seen once. The data belong to a study of cytotoxic CD8 clonotypes in ibrutinib-treated CLL. Study-level information: Mean values per sample were a few hundred thousand productive templates and tens of thousands of productive rearrangements. Study-wide points: The study found clonality rose at ibrutinib response, then fell toward baseline at progression.

This material consisted of PBMCs, taken after 24 months of ibrutinib treatment. This receptor was identified in a human donor with chronic lymphocytic leukemia. The chain is built from TRBV27 and TRBJ2-1, with D hard to call. CDR3 residues: CASTSRGGREQFF. Here the CDR3 DNA reads TGTGCCAGCACCTCCCGTGGCGGAAGAGAGCAGTTCTTC.